This T cell receptor beta chain was retrieved from a study of T cells in Graves' hyperthyroidism and ophthalmopathy. Amplified TCR beta CDR3 regions came from RNA transcripts. The HTBI primer set served for first-round RT-PCR of the TCR CDR3. Each CDR3 protein is one row after TCRdb ran MiXCR on the multiplex PCR reads. The sample holds 400,000 to 500,000 distinct CDR3 sequences, roughly an eighth seen once. Uncontrolled infection, other autoimmune disease, pregnancy or lactation disqualified patients from enrolment. Fresh peripheral blood, around 9.3 ml of it, supplied the PBMCs. Of note for this clonotype: The antigen is unknown.

Regarding the study as a whole: A 13 V-J signature model discriminated ophthalmopathy versus stable hyperthyroidism. The model anticipated ophthalmopathy a median about six months pre-onset.

Sequencing used blood. This TCR was sampled from a woman younger than 35 with Graves' hyperthyroidism.

CDR3 coding DNA: TGTGCCAGCAGTCGGAAGGGGGTCCTGAACACTGAAGCTTTCTTT. Translating it yields CASSRKGVLNTEAFF. The V call is TRBV27, the J call TRBJ1-1, with TRBD1 as a possible D gene (6 bases). Germline loops: CDR1 MNHEY, CDR2 SMNVEV (reference sequence). The V end lost 5 bases, the J end lost 0 bases, and 13 bases lay between the germline ends. The CDR3 totals 15 residues.